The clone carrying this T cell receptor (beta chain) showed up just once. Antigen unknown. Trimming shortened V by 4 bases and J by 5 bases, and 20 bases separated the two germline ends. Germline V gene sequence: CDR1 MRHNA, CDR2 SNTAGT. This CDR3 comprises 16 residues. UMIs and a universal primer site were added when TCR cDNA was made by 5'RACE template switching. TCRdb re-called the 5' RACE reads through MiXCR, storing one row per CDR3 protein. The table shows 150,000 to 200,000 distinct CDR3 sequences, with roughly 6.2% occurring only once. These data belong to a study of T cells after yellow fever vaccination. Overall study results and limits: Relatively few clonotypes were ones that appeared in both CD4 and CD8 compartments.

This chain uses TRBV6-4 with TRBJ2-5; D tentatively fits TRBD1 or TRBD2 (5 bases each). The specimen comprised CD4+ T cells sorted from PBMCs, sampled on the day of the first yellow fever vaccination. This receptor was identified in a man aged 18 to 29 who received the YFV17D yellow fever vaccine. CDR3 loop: CASSGTIPGRDETQYF. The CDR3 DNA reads TGTGCCAGCAGTGGCACAATCCCTGGAAGGGACGAGACCCAGTACTTC.